This T cell receptor (beta chain) was captured in a study of blood T cell repertoires in COVID-19. TCRdb's table, derived via immunoSEQ multiplex PCR, lists solely in-frame clones and lacks some. Here the sample spans roughly 200,000 clones, 82% being singletons. Germline V lookup: CDR1 MNHEY, CDR2 SVGAGI. V shed 0 bases and J 3 bases; nucleotides not matched to a gene: 7. CDR3 length: 16 residues. The chain couples TRBV6-5 to TRBJ2-7; 8 bases are shared with TRBD2. This sequence was found in a woman aged 80 or over with COVID-19, enrolled during active disease. The sample taken for sequencing was peripheral blood. Here the CDR3 reads CASSYSMRGARYEQYF. The CDR3 region has the DNA TGTGCCAGCAGTTACTCGATGCGGGGGGCCCGCTACGAGCAGTACTTC.